The 15 T cell receptor delta chains below come from one sample, sequenced in a study of γδ T cells in repeated Plasmodium falciparum infection. TCRdb fed the multiplex PCR reads into CATT to redo clone calling. Here the sample spans 93,000 or so delta-chain clones, 0.9% to 1% being singletons. Vgamma9/Vdelta2+ and Vdelta2-negative gammadelta T cells were flow-sorted from PBMC for bulk sequencing. The sequenced material came from gamma-delta T cells from blood. The source is a pool of human donors (malaria-infected and uninfected, not separated).

Concerning this clone itself: This DNA's translation differs at residue 5 from TCRdb's protein, which comes from a much larger clone; a read error is likely, and the protein shown is translated from the DNA. The rearrangement joins TRDV2 to TRDJ1; 11 bases align to TRDD3. TCRdb supplies no J gene; here it was assigned by aligning the nucleotide sequence to germline. V dropped 3 bases and J dropped 2; count of bases not matched to a gene: 19. CDR1 GEAIGNYY and CDR2 EKD come from the germline V gene. The CDR3 spans 20 residues. CDR3 loop: CACDAGNGGYAPLRTDKLIF. The CDR3 nucleotides are TGTGCCTGTGACGCCGGTAATGGGGGATACGCCCCCCTACGGACCGATAAACTCATCTTT.

This clone was seen at least ten times. CDR3 protein: CALGERFRYVGYVGKLIF. The DNA for the CDR3 is TGTGCTCTTGGGGAACGGTTTAGGTATGTGGGATACGTCGGCAAACTCATCTTT. The chain couples TRDV1 to TRDJ1; 8 bases line up with TRDD3. V shed 1 base, J shed 8 bases, and the junction held 18 bases outside the gene matches. CDR3 length equals 18 residues. Looked up from germline, CDR1 is TSWWSYY and CDR2 is QGS.

This clone was seen only a few times. This DNA's translation differs at residue 12 from TCRdb's protein, which comes from a much larger clone; a read error is likely, and the protein shown is translated from the DNA. The chain has TRDV1 and TRDJ1, with 7 bases that match TRDD2. Germline matching of the DNA provided the J gene here, since TCRdb leaves it blank. This CDR3 has 16 residues. CDR1 and CDR2 (germline): TSWWSYY, QGS. CDR3 protein: CALGDNLPPDTGKLIF. In nucleotides, the CDR3 is TGTGCTCTTGGGGATAACCTTCCTCCGGACACCGGTAAACTCATCTTT.

Concerning this clone itself: TCRdb's protein, taken from a much larger clone, differs from this DNA's translation at residue 20, likely owing to a read error; the protein displayed comes from the DNA. No call exists for the J gene, whereas the V gene is TRDV1; TRDD3, the D gene given by the table, was not confirmed from the DNA. Germline V gives CDR1 TSWWSYY, CDR2 QGS. The CDR3 length is 21 residues. CDR3 nucleotides: TGTGCTCTTGGGGATCCTCCTTCCTCCCGGGACTGGGGGATGTACACCGATAAACTCACCTTT. This translates into CALGDPPSSRDWGMYTDKLTF.

Note on this clone: The mismatch at residue 14 between this DNA's translation and the TCRdb protein of a much larger clone likely reflects a read error; the protein shown is translated from the DNA. The V and J genes are TRDV1 and TRDJ1, with 13 bases matching TRDD3. The J gene, absent from TCRdb, was called here by matching the DNA to germline. V gave up 1 base and J gave up 6 bases; unmatched junction bases: 11. The germline CDR1 and CDR2 sequences are TSWWSYY and QGS. This CDR3 contains 18 residues. The CDR3 coding sequence is TGTGCTCTTGGGGAACGCTACAACTGGGGGATACGATCCAATAAACTCATCTTT. Its translation is CALGERYNWGIRSNKLIF.

This clone showed up just a few times. The mismatch at residue 9 between this DNA's translation and the TCRdb protein of a much larger clone likely reflects a read error; the protein shown is translated from the DNA. The chain couples TRDV1 to TRDJ1; 9 bases agree with TRDD3. Because TCRdb records no J gene, it was assigned here through a match of the DNA to germline. V lost 2 bases to trimming and J lost 10 bases; unmatched junction nucleotides: 14. There are 16 residues in the CDR3. From germline, CDR1 is TSWWSYY and CDR2 QGS. The CDR3 DNA follows: TGTGCTCTTGGGGAATTGGCCTTGCCGGGGGATACAAGACTCATCTTT. Translated: CALGELALPGDTRLIF.

The sample holds a few counts of this clone. The protein given by TCRdb reflects a much larger clone and differs at residue 15 from this DNA's translation, likely from a read error; the protein shown is the DNA's translation. DNA of the CDR3: TGTGCTCTTGGGACACTTCCGGGAGGTGGGGGATGGAGGGATGAACTCATCTTT. Encoded protein: CALGTLPGGGGWRDELIF. The chain has TRDV1 and TRDJ1; 8 positions match TRDD3. Germline values: CDR1 TSWWSYY, CDR2 QGS. This CDR3 is 18 amino acids long. The ends lost 5 bases at V and 9 bases at J; junction bases unmatched: 23.

This clone showed up many times. The TCRdb record carries a much larger clone's protein, which differs from this DNA's translation at residue 3; a read error is the likely cause, and the protein listed here is the DNA translation. This rearrangement joins TRDV2 to TRDJ1; D might be TRDD3 (10 bases). CDR1 and CDR2 (germline): GEAIGNYY, EKD. CDR3 length: 19 residues. Trimming left V 9 bases short and J 4 bases short, with 35 bases between. CDR3 coding DNA: TGTGCCCGTTCCTTCCTACGTACTGGGGGATCGGCTTCCAGCGATAAACTCATCTTT. This gives the protein CARSFLRTGGSASSDKLIF.

Worth noting for this clone: The mismatch at residue 17 between this DNA's translation and the TCRdb protein of a much larger clone likely reflects a read error; the protein shown is translated from the DNA. The CDR3 loop reads CACDTVLGDYSWDTRQVFF. For the CDR3, the DNA is TGTGCCTGTGACACCGTACTGGGGGACTATTCCTGGGACACCCGACAGGTGTTTTTC. The V gene is given as TRDV2, and no J gene call is available; TRDD3, the table's D call, was not compared with the DNA. Germline CDR1 reads GEAIGNYY; CDR2 reads EKD. CDR3 length equals 19 residues.

As for this clone: It is likely a read error: a sequence one base away is far more abundant. This CDR3 is also generated by other DNA sequences in the sample. The V and J genes are TRDV2 and TRDJ2; perhaps TRDD3 as D (5 bases). V lost 2 bases and J lost 4, with 16 bases in between. Germline V lookup: CDR1 GEAIGNYY, CDR2 EKD. This CDR3 has 16 residues. In DNA form, the CDR3 reads TGTGCCTGTGACATTATTGGGGTGGGAGAGACAGCACAACTCTTCTTT. Its translation is CACDIIGVGETAQLFF.

With respect to this clone: Translating this DNA gives a protein that differs at residue 17 from the TCRdb one, which belongs to a much larger clone; a read error is likely, and the protein shown is this translation. No call exists for the J gene, whereas the V gene is TRDV2; the table's D gene call, TRDD3, was not cross checked with the DNA. The CDR3 contains 18 residues. From germline, CDR1 is GEAIGNYY and CDR2 EKD. The CDR3 sequence: CACDQHFTGGFMADKLTF. The CDR3 nucleotides are TGTGCCTGTGACCAACATTTTACTGGGGGATTTATGGCCGATAAACTCACCTTT.

This clone has ten or more counts. The likely explanation is a read error, given a far larger clone one base away. Other DNA sequences in the same sample also yield this CDR3. The chain is built from TRDV2 and TRDJ1, with D hard to call. This CDR3 contains 15 residues. Trimming took off 3 bases at V and 2 bases at J, with 15 bases between the two ends. Germline V gene data show CDR1 as GEAIGNYY and CDR2 as EKD. CDR3 residues: CACDLLVRTTDKLIF. Written as DNA, the CDR3 is TGTGCCTGTGACCTTCTCGTACGTACGACCGATAAACTCATCTTT.

This clone was seen only a few times. A single base is all that separates this from a far larger clone, so a read error is likely. This CDR3 is also generated by other DNA sequences in the sample. The genes are TRDV1 and TRDJ1; TRDD3 agrees at 8 bases. The J gene comes from matching the DNA to germline here; TCRdb lacks it. The CDR3 consists of 16 residues. Germline-derived CDR1 and CDR2 are TSWWSYY and QGS. The CDR3, as DNA: TGTGCTCTAGGGGAACTCCCAGTACTGGGGGGCGATAAACTCATCTTT. It specifies CALGELPVLGGDKLIF.

This clone was picked up a small number of times. With only one base between it and a far larger clone, this is likely a read error. At the DNA level, this CDR3 is encoded by other sequences in the same sample as well. The chain links TRDV2 to TRDJ2; 7 bases line up with TRDD2. The J gene is absent in TCRdb and was assigned here via DNA matching to germline. Germline CDR1 and CDR2: GEAIGNYY and EKD. V shed 0 bases and J 4 bases; nucleotides not matched to a gene: 19. This CDR3 has 20 residues. This chain's CDR3 is CACDTVGSLPSLAETAQLFF. CDR3 nucleotides: TGTGCCTGTGACACCGTCGGATCCCTGCCTTCCTTGGCTGAGACAGCACAACTCTTCTTT.

Turning to this clone: For this DNA, TCRdb reports the protein of a much larger clone, which diverges at residue 16, most likely from a read error; the protein presented here is translated directly from the DNA. The CDR3 nucleotides are TGTGCTCTTGGGGAACTCTGGGGGACCCGTTACGGAACCGATAAATTCATCTTT. Translated, it gives CALGELWGTRYGTDKFIF. The genes are TRDV1 and TRDJ1, with 8 nucleotides matching TRDD3. CDR3 length: 18 amino acids. CDR1 TSWWSYY and CDR2 QGS come from the germline V gene.